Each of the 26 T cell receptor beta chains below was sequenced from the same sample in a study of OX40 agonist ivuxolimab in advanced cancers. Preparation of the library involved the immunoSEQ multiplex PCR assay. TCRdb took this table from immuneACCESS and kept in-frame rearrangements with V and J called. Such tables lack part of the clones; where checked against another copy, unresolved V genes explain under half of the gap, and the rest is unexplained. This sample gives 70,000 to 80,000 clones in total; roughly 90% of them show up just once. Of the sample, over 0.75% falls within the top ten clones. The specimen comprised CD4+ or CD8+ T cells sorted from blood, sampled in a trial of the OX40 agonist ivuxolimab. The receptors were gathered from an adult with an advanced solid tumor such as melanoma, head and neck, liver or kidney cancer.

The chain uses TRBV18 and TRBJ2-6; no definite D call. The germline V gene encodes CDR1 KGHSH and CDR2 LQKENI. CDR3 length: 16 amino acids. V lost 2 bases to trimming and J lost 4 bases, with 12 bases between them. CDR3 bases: TGTGCCAGCTCACCAAGTGGGGTCCCCGGGGCCAACGTCCTGACTTTC. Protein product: CASSPSGVPGANVLTF.

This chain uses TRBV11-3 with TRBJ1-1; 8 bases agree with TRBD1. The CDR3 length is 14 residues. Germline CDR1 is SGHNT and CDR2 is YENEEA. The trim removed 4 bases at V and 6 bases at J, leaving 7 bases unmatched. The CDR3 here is CASSSSDRGPEAFF. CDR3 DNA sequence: TGTGCCAGCAGCTCATCTGACAGGGGTCCTGAAGCTTTCTTT. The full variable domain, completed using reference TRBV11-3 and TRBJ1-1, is EAGVVQSPRYKIIEKKQPVAFWCNPISGHNTLYWYLQNLGQGPELLIRYENEEAVDDSQLPKDRFSAERLKGVDSTLKIQPAELGDSAVYLCASSSSDRGPEAFFGQGTRLTVV.

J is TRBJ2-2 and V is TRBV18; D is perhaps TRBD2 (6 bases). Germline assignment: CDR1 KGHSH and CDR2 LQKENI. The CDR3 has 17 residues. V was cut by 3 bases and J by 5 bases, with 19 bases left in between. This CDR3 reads CASSPHPGVGRTGELFF. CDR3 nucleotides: TGTGCCAGCTCACCTCACCCGGGAGTGGGGAGGACCGGGGAGCTGTTTTTT.

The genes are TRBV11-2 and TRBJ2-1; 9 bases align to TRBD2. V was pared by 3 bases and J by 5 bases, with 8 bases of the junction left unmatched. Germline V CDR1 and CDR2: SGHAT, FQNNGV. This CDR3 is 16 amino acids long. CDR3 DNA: TGTGCCAGCAGCTTGGGGTCTAGCGGGAATCACAATGAGCAGTTCTTC. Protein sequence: CASSLGSSGNHNEQFF.

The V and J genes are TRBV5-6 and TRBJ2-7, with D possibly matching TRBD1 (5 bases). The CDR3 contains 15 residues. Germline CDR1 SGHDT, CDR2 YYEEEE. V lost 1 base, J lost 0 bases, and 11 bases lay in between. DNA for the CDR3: TGTGCCAGCAGCTTGCGACAGAGGCTCTCCTACGAGCAGTACTTC. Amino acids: CASSLRQRLSYEQYF.

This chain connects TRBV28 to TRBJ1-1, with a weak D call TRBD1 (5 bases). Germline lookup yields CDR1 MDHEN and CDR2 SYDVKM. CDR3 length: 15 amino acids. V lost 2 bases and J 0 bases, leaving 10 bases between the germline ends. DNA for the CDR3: TGTGCCAGCAGTTTACTCGGGGGAGTGAACACTGAAGCTTTCTTT. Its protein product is CASSLLGGVNTEAFF.

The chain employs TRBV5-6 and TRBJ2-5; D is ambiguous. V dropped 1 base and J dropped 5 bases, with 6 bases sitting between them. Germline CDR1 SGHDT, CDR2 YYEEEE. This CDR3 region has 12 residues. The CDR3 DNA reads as TGTGCCAGCAGCTTGTCTTGGGAGACCCAGTACTTC. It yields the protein CASSLSWETQYF. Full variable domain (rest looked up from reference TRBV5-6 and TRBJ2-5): DAGVTQSPTHLIKTRGQQVTLRCSPKSGHDTVSWYQQALGQGPQFIFQYYEEEERQRGNFPDRFSGHQFPNYSSELNVNALLLGDSALYLCASSLSWETQYFGPGTRLLVL.

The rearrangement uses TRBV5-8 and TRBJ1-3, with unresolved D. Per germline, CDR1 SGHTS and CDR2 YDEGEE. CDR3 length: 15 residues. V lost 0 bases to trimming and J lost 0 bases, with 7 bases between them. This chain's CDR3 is CASSLARYSGNTIYF. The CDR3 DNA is TGTGCCAGCAGCTTGGCCAGGTACTCTGGAAACACCATATATTTT.

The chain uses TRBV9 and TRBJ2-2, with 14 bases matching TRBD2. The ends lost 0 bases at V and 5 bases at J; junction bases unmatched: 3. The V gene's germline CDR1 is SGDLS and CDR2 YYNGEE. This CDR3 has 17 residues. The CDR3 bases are TGTGCCAGCAGCGTAGCGGGGACTAGCGGGAGTACCGGGGAGCTGTTTTTT. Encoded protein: CASSVAGTSGSTGELFF.

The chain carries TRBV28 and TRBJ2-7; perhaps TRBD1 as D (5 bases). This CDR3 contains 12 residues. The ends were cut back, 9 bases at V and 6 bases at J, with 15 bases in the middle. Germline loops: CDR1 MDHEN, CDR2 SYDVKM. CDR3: CASQGSFREQYF. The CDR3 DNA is TGTGCCAGTCAGGGTTCGTTCCGCGAGCAGTACTTC.

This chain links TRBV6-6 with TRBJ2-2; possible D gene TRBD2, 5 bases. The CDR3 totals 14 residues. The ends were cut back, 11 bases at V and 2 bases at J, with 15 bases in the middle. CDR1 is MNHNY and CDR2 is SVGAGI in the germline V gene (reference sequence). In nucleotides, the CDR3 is TGTGCCGCCAAATCCCGGGGAAACACCGGGGAGCTGTTTTTT. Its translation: CAAKSRGNTGELFF.

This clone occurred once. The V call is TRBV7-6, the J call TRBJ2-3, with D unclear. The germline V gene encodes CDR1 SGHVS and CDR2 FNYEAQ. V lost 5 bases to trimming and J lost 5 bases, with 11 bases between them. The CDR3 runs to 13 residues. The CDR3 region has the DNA TGTGCCAGCAGCAGTGGTTACGAAGATACGCAGTATTTT. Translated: CASSSGYEDTQYF.

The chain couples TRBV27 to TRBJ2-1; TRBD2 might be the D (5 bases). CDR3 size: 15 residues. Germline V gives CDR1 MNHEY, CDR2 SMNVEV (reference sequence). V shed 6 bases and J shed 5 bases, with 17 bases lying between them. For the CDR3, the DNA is TGTGCCAGCAGCCAACGACGGCTAGCCCACAATGAGCAGTTCTTC. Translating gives CASSQRRLAHNEQFF.

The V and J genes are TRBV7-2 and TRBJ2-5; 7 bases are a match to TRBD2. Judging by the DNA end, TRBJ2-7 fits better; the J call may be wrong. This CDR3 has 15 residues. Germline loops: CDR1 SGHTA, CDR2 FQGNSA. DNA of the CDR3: TGTGCCAGCAGCTTAGAGGGCGGGAGATCCCTCGAGCAGTACTTC. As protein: CASSLEGGRSLEQYF.

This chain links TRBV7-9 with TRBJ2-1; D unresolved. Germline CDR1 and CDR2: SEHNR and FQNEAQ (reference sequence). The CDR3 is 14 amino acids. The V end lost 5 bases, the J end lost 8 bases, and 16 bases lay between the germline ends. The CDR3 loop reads CASSPRSWSDEQFF. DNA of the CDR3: TGTGCCAGCAGCCCCCGATCCTGGTCGGATGAGCAGTTCTTC.

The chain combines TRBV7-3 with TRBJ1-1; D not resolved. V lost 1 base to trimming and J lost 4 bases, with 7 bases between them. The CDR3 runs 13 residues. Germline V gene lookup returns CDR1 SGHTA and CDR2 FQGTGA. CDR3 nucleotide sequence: TGTGCCAGCAGCTTAAACGGAGGCACTGAAGCTTTCTTT. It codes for CASSLNGGTEAFF. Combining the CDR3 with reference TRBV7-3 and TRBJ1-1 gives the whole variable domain GAGVSQTPSNKVTEKGKYVELRCDPISGHTALYWYRQSLGQGPEFLIYFQGTGAADDSGLPNDRFFAVRPEGSVSTLKIQRTERGDSAVYLCASSLNGGTEAFFGQGTRLTVV.

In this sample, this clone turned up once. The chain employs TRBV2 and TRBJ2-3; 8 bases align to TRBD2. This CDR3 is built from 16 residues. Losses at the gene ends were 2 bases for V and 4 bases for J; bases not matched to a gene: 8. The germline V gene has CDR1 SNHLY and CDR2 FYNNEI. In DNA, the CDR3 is TGTGCCAGCAGTGAACGTAGCGGGAAGGTTGCAGATACGCAGTATTTT. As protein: CASSERSGKVADTQYF.

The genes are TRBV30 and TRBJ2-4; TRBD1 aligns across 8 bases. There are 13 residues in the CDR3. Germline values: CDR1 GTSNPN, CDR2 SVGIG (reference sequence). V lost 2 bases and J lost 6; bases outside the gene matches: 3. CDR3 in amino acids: CAWSPGQANIQYF. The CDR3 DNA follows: TGTGCCTGGAGTCCGGGACAGGCAAACATTCAGTACTTC.

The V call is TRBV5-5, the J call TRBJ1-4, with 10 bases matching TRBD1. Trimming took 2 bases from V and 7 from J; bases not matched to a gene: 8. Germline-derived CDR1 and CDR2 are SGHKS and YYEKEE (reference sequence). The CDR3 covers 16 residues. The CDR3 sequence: CASSFADRGLVEKLFF. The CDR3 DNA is TGTGCCAGCAGCTTCGCCGACAGGGGGCTAGTTGAAAAACTGTTTTTT.

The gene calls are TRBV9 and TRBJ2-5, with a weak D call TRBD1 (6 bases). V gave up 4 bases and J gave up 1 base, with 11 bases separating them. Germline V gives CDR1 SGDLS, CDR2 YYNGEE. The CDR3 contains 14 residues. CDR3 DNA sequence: TGTGCCAGCAGCCAAGGGACAATCCAAGAGACCCAGTACTTC. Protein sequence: CASSQGTIQETQYF.

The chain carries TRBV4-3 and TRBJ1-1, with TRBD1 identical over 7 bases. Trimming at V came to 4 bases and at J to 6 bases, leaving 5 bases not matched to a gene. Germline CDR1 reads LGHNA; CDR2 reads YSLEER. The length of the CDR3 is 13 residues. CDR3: CASSRRQGAEAFF. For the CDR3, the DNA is TGCGCCAGCAGCCGGCGCCAGGGGGCTGAAGCTTTCTTT.

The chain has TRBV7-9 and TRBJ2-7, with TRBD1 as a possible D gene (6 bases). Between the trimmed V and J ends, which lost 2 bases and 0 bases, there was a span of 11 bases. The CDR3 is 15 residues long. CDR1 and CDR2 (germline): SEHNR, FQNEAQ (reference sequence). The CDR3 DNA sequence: TGTGCCAGCAGCTTAACACAGGGCAGCTCCTACGAGCAGTACTTC. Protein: CASSLTQGSSYEQYF.

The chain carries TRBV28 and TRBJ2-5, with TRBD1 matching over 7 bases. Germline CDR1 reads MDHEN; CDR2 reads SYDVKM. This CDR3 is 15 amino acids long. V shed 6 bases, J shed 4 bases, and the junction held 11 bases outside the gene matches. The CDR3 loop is CASSRTGTAAETQYF. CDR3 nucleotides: TGTGCCAGCAGCAGGACTGGGACAGCAGCAGAGACCCAGTACTTC.

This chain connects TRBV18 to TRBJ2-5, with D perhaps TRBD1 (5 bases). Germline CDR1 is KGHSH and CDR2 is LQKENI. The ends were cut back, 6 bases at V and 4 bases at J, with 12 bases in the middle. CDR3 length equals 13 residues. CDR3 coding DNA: TGTGCCAGCTCTCCAGGGTTTGGAGAGACCCAGTACTTC. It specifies CASSPGFGETQYF. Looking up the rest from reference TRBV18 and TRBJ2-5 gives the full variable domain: NAGVMQNPRHLVRRRGQEARLRCSPMKGHSHVYWYRQLPEEGLKFMVYLQKENIIDESGMPKERFSAEFPKEGPSILRIQQVVRGDSAAYFCASSPGFGETQYFGPGTRLLVL.

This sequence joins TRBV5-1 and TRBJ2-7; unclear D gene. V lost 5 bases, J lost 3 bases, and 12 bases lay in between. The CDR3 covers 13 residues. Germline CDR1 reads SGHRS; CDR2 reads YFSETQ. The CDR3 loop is CASRFDPNYEQYF. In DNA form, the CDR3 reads TGCGCCAGCAGGTTCGATCCTAACTACGAGCAGTACTTC.

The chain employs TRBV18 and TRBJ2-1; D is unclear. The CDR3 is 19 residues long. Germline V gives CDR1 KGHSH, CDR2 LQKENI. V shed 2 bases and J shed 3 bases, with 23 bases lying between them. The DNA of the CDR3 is TGTGCCAGCTCACCAGATCGAAGGGCAGGACCGCATCTCTACAATGAGCAGTTCTTC. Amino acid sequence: CASSPDRRAGPHLYNEQFF.